This T cell receptor beta chain came from a study of neurological immune-mediated disorders. Study results and limitations: When the repertoires were sorted by phylogenetic grouping, those of 18 of 34 multiple sclerosis patients ended up in one related-CDR3 cluster, a possible signature. Expanded clones shared no identical CDR3 amino acid sequences across subjects, which suggested private TCR-beta repertoires in all groups.

This clonotype was seen at least ten times. Its matching antigen is unknown. The CDR3 extends over 16 amino acids. Germline V gene sequence: CDR1 SEHNR, CDR2 FQNEAQ (reference sequence). With 5 bases clipped from V and 0 bases from J, the junction kept 8 bases outside the gene matches. The team produced cDNA through 5'RACE using 10-nucleotide random UMIs. Each CDR3 protein gets one entry after TCRdb re-called the 5' RACE reads with MiXCR. The sample lists about 46,000 distinct CDR3 sequences, roughly 2% occurring once. This clonotype originated in a woman aged 35 to 49 with multiple sclerosis. Sequencing was performed on PBMCs. The chain combines TRBV7-9 with TRBJ2-7, with 9 positions matching TRBD1. For the CDR3, the DNA is TGTGCCAGCAGCCCAGGAGGGACAGGGAACTCCTACGAGCAGTACTTC. As protein: CASSPGGTGNSYEQYF.